This T cell receptor (beta chain) was captured by sequencing in a study of T cells in Graves' hyperthyroidism and ophthalmopathy. Overall study context: Peripheral blood sampling occurred at initial diagnosis, before any treatment.

In this sample, this clonotype turned up many times. In germline, CDR1 is MNHEY, CDR2 SMNVEV (reference sequence). This CDR3 region has 14 residues. The trim removed 5 bases at V and 6 bases at J, leaving 9 bases unmatched. Amplification of TCR beta CDR3 regions used RNA as the template. During a first-round RT-PCR of the TCR CDR3, the HTBI primer set was used. TCRdb independently ran MiXCR on the multiplex PCR reads; one entry per CDR3 protein. Of under 400,000 distinct CDR3 sequences detected, 12% to 15% appear once; the ten largest clones hold approximately 20%. Fresh 10 ml peripheral blood yielded PBMCs.

This chain links TRBV27 with TRBJ2-7, with 8 bases fitting TRBD1. The sequencing sample was made of blood. This receptor was taken from an older woman with Graves' ophthalmopathy. The CDR3 nucleotides read TGTGCCAGCAGTCCCCTGACAGGGGTGGGCGAGCAGTACTTC. Protein sequence: CASSPLTGVGEQYF.